Sequencing of this T cell receptor beta chain was carried out in a study of blood T cell repertoires in COVID-19. Overall study context: PBMCs, B-cell-depleted T cells, or T cells provided the cDNA or gDNA that made up the material.

Data came from immunoSEQ multiplex PCR; TCRdb stores just in-frame clones and leaves some out. This sample has under 250,000 clones, with 75% to 90% found just once. The CDR3 consists of 16 residues. Germline CDR1 is MNHEY and CDR2 is SVGEGT. V lost 4 bases, J lost 2 bases, and 8 bases stayed unmatched. Participant age was about 18 to 89 years, and participants resided in about 25 US areas. This chain links TRBV6-2 or TRBV6-3 with TRBJ2-7, with 10 bases identical to TRBD1. This TCR derives from a woman aged 18-35 years in a cohort exposed to, infected with or recovered from COVID-19 (not recorded which). The sequenced sample consisted of PBMCs or T cells enriched from blood (not recorded which). CDR3 region: CASSSHPGQGTYEQYF. The DNA for the CDR3 is TGTGCCAGCAGTTCACATCCGGGACAGGGGACCTACGAGCAGTACTTC.